The clone carrying this T cell receptor (beta chain) was detected ten times or more. Its antigen is not known. Between the trimmed V and J ends, which lost 5 bases and 4 bases, there was a span of 17 bases. The CDR3 is made up of 15 amino acids. The germline V gene encodes CDR1 SGDLS and CDR2 YYNGEE. The data are from a study of CD8 T cells in ankylosing spondylitis. A single record per CDR3 protein comes from TCRdb applying MiXCR to the 5' RACE reads. The data hold some 9,400 distinct CDR3 sequences, with 5.5% to 6.5% observed a single time. Overall study findings and caveats: Typical of ankylosing spondylitis blood, it appeared, was a TCR beta motif of seven to nine highly homologous variants. Matched ankylosing spondylitis synovial fluid reportedly contained a significantly enriched population of disease-linked clones.

The chain uses TRBV9 and TRBJ2-3; D possibly matches TRBD1 or TRBD2 (6 bases each). What was sequenced was blood, either unsorted or a sorted T cell fraction (not recorded which). This TCR derives from a female donor with ankylosing spondylitis or in good health (not recorded which). Here the CDR3 DNA reads TGTGCCAGCAGTCACAGATCGGGGGCCCCAGATACGCAGTATTTT. It translates to CASSHRSGAPDTQYF.